Listed here are 16 T cell receptor beta chains from one sample, sequenced in a study of T cell repertoires in cytomegalovirus infection. TCRdb reprocessed the reads via MiXCR and lists one record per CDR3 protein. Of hundreds of thousands of distinct CDR3 sequences in the sample, roughly 31% were seen once. Their recognized antigens are unknown. The sample here was cultured CD8+ T cells from PBMCs, taken from culture after CMV antigen stimulation. The receptors were gathered from a human donor in good health (CMV status not recorded). Some clones in this sample may be carry-over from other donors' samples.

This clonotype appeared a few times. The chain has TRBV6-1 and TRBJ1-5; possible D gene TRBD1, 6 bases. The CDR3 contains 13 residues. V dropped 6 bases and J dropped 9 bases, with 15 bases sitting between them. The germline V gene encodes CDR1 MNHNS and CDR2 SASEGT. CDR3: CASSPKRGRPQHF. The CDR3 bases are TGTGCCAGCAGCCCCAAGAGGGGGAGGCCCCAGCATTTT.

The gene calls are TRBV19 and TRBJ2-2; D is uncertain. Looked up from germline, CDR1 is LNHDA and CDR2 is SQIVND (reference sequence). The length of the CDR3 is 17 residues. V was pared by 3 bases and J by 0 bases, with 14 bases between. The DNA of the CDR3 is TGTGCCAGTAGTATCACAGTATGGATTGCGAACACCGGGGAGCTGTTTTTT. As protein: CASSITVWIANTGELFF.

The V gene is TRBV6-8, the J gene TRBJ2-3; the D gene is possibly TRBD2 (5 bases). The CDR3 contains 16 residues. The V end was cut by 3 bases, the J end by 1 base, with 14 bases between. Germline V gives CDR1 MNHGY, CDR2 SAAAGT. The CDR3 DNA reads as TGTGCCAGCAGTTATTCCATCACCGGGGGCACAGATACGCAGTATTTT. This sequence encodes CASSYSITGGTDTQYF.

This clonotype turned up a few times. V and J are TRBV7-9 and TRBJ2-5; D might be TRBD1 (6 bases). The V and J ends lost 5 bases and 1 base respectively, with 11 bases between them. Germline values: CDR1 SEHNR, CDR2 FQNEAQ (reference sequence). The CDR3 contains 14 residues. The DNA of the CDR3 is TGTGCCAGCAGCACAGACAGGATCCAAGAGACCCAGTACTTC. Translation: CASSTDRIQETQYF.

This clonotype has just a few counts. In nucleotides, the CDR3 is TGTGCCAGCAGTTACTCACCCGTCGAGGGGGTCTACAATGAGCAGTTCTTC. Encoded protein: CASSYSPVEGVYNEQFF. The chain recombines TRBV6-6 with TRBJ2-1; D may be TRBD1 (6 bases). Germline values: CDR1 MNHNY, CDR2 SVGAGI (reference sequence). CDR3 length: 17 residues. V was clipped by 0 bases and J by 3 bases, with 15 bases between them.

This clonotype was found many times. The gene calls are TRBV7-9 and TRBJ2-3, with D perhaps assigned TRBD1 or TRBD2 (5 bases each). Per the germline V gene, CDR1 is SEHNR and CDR2 is FQNEAQ (reference sequence). Trimming removed 0 bases at V and 1 base at J, with 11 bases between. The CDR3 has 16 residues. The CDR3 sequence: CASSLALQGGTDTQYF. The CDR3 DNA reads as TGTGCCAGCAGCTTAGCGCTTCAGGGAGGCACAGATACGCAGTATTTT.

This clonotype has a count of ten or more. V is TRBV12-3 or TRBV12-4 and J is TRBJ1-1, with 7 bases fitting TRBD1. The CDR3 length is 18 residues. J lost 5 bases, V lost 5 bases, and 20 bases had no gene match. In DNA form, the CDR3 reads TGTGCCAGCAGTCACATTATTGGCCCGCGACAGGGAGGAACTGAAGCTTTCTTT. Its protein product is CASSHIIGPRQGGTEAFF.

There are a few counts of this clonotype. The chain joins TRBV6-6 to TRBJ1-1; possibly TRBD1 for D (6 bases). Per germline, CDR1 MNHNY and CDR2 SVGAGI (reference sequence). The CDR3 runs to 14 residues. V dropped 5 bases and J dropped 6 bases, with 16 bases sitting between them. DNA for the CDR3: TGTGCCAGCAGTGGGGGCCTCCATAGGGCTGAAGCTTTCTTT. Protein: CASSGGLHRAEAFF.

The V and J genes are TRBV12-5 and TRBJ2-1, with TRBD1 matching over 8 bases. The V gene end was trimmed by 3 bases and the J gene end by 5 bases; junction bases not matched to a gene: 9. Germline values: CDR1 LGHNT, CDR2 FRNRAP. The CDR3 has 16 amino acids. The CDR3 DNA follows: TGTGCTAGTGGTTTCTCCGCCGGACAGGGTCACAATGAGCAGTTCTTC. It yields the protein CASGFSAGQGHNEQFF. Using reference TRBV12-5 and TRBJ2-1 for the parts outside the CDR3, the full variable domain is DARVTQTPRHKVTEMGQEVTMRCQPILGHNTVFWYRQTMMQGLELLAYFRNRAPLDDSGMPKDRFSAEMPDATLATLKIQPSEPRDSAVYFCASGFSAGQGHNEQFFGPGTRLTVL.

The rearrangement links TRBV12-3 or TRBV12-4 to TRBJ1-5; no clear D gene. The CDR3 spans 12 residues. Trimming took off 5 bases at V and 5 bases at J, with 7 bases between the two ends. The CDR3 region is CASSPEDQPQHF. As DNA, the CDR3 is TGTGCCAGCAGTCCAGAAGATCAGCCCCAGCATTTT.

This clonotype was observed a few times. The chain has TRBV6-6 and TRBJ2-1, with 11 bases that match TRBD1. Germline V gene data show CDR1 as MNHNY and CDR2 as SVGAGI (reference sequence). The CDR3 sequence is 17 residues long. The J segment lost 5 bases and the V segment lost 6 bases, leaving 12 bases of the junction unmatched. CDR3 sequence: CASSFPSDRGPNNEQFF. In DNA form, the CDR3 reads TGTGCCAGCAGCTTCCCTTCGGACAGGGGGCCCAACAATGAGCAGTTCTTC.

This clonotype was detected only a few times. The chain carries TRBV12-3 or TRBV12-4 and TRBJ2-2, with a tentative D call TRBD1 (6 bases). The CDR3 has 15 amino acids. Trimming left V 6 bases short and J 4 bases short, with 15 bases between. The CDR3 protein is CASSSQGHFTGELFF. In DNA form, the CDR3 reads TGTGCCAGCAGCTCGCAGGGACACTTCACCGGGGAGCTGTTTTTT.

In its sample, this clonotype was seen many times. V gene TRBV7-2 combines with J gene TRBJ1-4; 8 positions match TRBD1. The CDR3 runs to 19 residues. The germline V gene has CDR1 SGHTA and CDR2 FQGNSA. V lost 2 bases to trimming and J lost 0 bases; unmatched junction nucleotides: 11. The CDR3 bases are TGTGCCAGCAGCTTAAGGGGGACAGGTTTCTTGGCAACTAATGAAAAACTGTTTTTT. Translated, it gives CASSLRGTGFLATNEKLFF.

The chain employs TRBV6-2 or TRBV6-3 and TRBJ2-7; TRBD1 or TRBD2 may be the D gene (5 bases each). The ends were cut back, 5 bases at V and 3 bases at J, with 17 bases in the middle. There are 15 residues in the CDR3. CDR1 and CDR2 (germline): MNHEY, SVGEGT. CDR3 sequence: CASSRETGFIYEQYV. The CDR3 bases are TGTGCCAGCAGTCGGGAAACAGGTTTTATCTACGAGCAGTACGTC.

The CDR3 spells CASSRGQDPYEQYF. The CDR3 DNA is TGTGCCAGCAGCCGTGGACAGGATCCCTACGAGCAGTACTTC. The chain employs TRBV5-6 and TRBJ2-7; 7 bases agree with TRBD1. V was clipped by 4 bases and J by 2 bases; unmatched bases: 6. From germline, CDR1 is SGHDT and CDR2 YYEEEE. This CDR3 region has 14 residues.

The chain carries TRBV27 and TRBJ2-3, with 11 bases aligning to TRBD2. Unmatched junction bases numbered 19, after V lost 5 bases and J lost 3 bases. The CDR3 totals 20 residues. CDR1 is MNHEY, CDR2 SMNVEV, per germline (reference sequence). In DNA form, the CDR3 reads TGTGCCAGCAGTCCCCTTTGGGCTAGCGGGGGGCAAAATCAAACAGATACGCAGTATTTT. Its translation: CASSPLWASGGQNQTDTQYF.